The 26 T cell receptor beta chains listed next were all sequenced from one sample in a study of cytomegalovirus exposure and HLA in healthy donors. The PCR had 60 Vbeta and 13 Jbeta primers. Libraries were prepared by immunoSEQ multiplex PCR; TCRdb keeps only in-frame clonotypes and omits some of them. The sample has around 94,000 clones, more than 65% seen once. Sequencing was performed on PBMCs. The source is a human donor in good health.

This clone was observed once. This chain links TRBV28 with TRBJ2-5; perhaps TRBD2 as D (5 bases). Trimming pared 7 bases from V and 5 bases from J, leaving 17 bases between. Germline assignment: CDR1 MDHEN and CDR2 SYDVKM. The CDR3 is 14 amino acids. CDR3 residues: CASTAKRVGETQYF. The CDR3 DNA reads TGTGCCAGCACCGCTAAGAGGGTGGGGGAGACCCAGTACTTC.

Remarks on this clone: Mismatch with germline at one junction end may stem from a read error. The chain is built from TRBV7-7 and TRBJ2-1, with D tentatively TRBD2 (6 bases). The germline V gene has CDR1 SSHAT and CDR2 FNYEAQ (reference sequence). The CDR3 length is 15 residues. Here the CDR3 reads CASSLMGGFDNEQFF. The CDR3 DNA is TGTGCTAGCAGCTTAATGGGGGGTTTCGACAATGAGCAGTTCTTC.

This clone was recorded only once. The genes are TRBV25-1 and TRBJ1-5; 8 bases line up with TRBD1. The CDR3 extends over 15 amino acids. V lost 4 bases to trimming and J lost 4 bases; unmatched junction nucleotides: 6. Looked up from germline, CDR1 is MGHDK and CDR2 is SYGVNS. As DNA, the CDR3 is TGTGCCAGCAGTGGCGGGACAGGCCAAAATCAGCCCCAGCATTTT. Residues: CASSGGTGQNQPQHF. Full variable domain (missing parts from reference TRBV25-1 and TRBJ1-5): EADIYQTPRYLVIGTGKKITLECSQTMGHDKMYWYQQDPGMELHLIHYSYGVNSTEKGDLSSESTVSRIRTEHFPLTLESARPSHTSQYLCASSGGTGQNQPQHFGDGTRLSIL.

CDR3 sequence reads: CASSQDWGVNQPQHF. DNA for the CDR3: TGCGCCAGCAGCCAAGATTGGGGGGTCAATCAGCCCCAGCATTTT. The chain joins TRBV4-3 to TRBJ1-5; D is possibly TRBD1 (5 bases). Per germline, CDR1 LGHNA and CDR2 YSLEER. This CDR3 has 15 residues. V lost 0 bases and J 3 bases, leaving 9 bases between the germline ends.

The V and J genes are TRBV7-2 and TRBJ2-7; maybe TRBD2 (5 bases). The CDR3 loop spans 13 amino acids. V lost 7 bases and J lost 6, with 16 bases in between. CDR1 is SGHTA, CDR2 FQGNSA, per germline. CDR3 DNA: TGTGCCAGCACCTTCTCTTCGGCGGGCGAGCAGTACTTC. Protein product: CASTFSSAGEQYF. The full variable domain, completed using reference TRBV7-2 and TRBJ2-7, is GAGVSQSPSNKVTEKGKDVELRCDPISGHTALYWYRQSLGQGLEFLIYFQGNSAPDKSGLPSDRFSAERTGGSVSTLTIQRTQQEDSAVYLCASTFSSAGEQYFGPGTRLTVT.

This chain joins TRBV18 and TRBJ1-4, with TRBD1 identical over 7 bases. Germline V gene lookup returns CDR1 KGHSH and CDR2 LQKENI. CDR3 size: 15 residues. The junction had 8 bases not matched to a gene; V was cut back by 6 bases and J by 4 bases. The CDR3 loop reads CASSQDRSLNEKLFF. DNA of the CDR3: TGTGCCAGCTCGCAGGACAGGTCGCTTAATGAAAAACTGTTTTTT.

The genes are TRBV5-5 and TRBJ1-1; D call uncertain. Germline V gene data show CDR1 as SGHKS and CDR2 as YYEKEE (reference sequence). Trimming pared 4 bases from V and 9 bases from J, leaving 16 bases between. The CDR3 loop spans 13 amino acids. Here the CDR3 reads CASSPFGSEKAFF. CDR3 coding DNA: TGTGCCAGCAGCCCCTTCGGGTCCGAAAAAGCTTTCTTT.

This clone was observed a single time. V and J are TRBV2 and TRBJ1-2; TRBD1 is a possible D gene (5 bases). Germline V lookup: CDR1 SNHLY, CDR2 FYNNEI. CDR3 length: 15 residues. Trimming stripped 4 bases from V and 4 bases from J, with 16 bases between. The CDR3 reads CASSGSEGDSYGYTF. The CDR3 nucleotides are TGTGCCAGCAGTGGATCGGAGGGAGACAGCTATGGCTACACCTTC.

The V gene is TRBV5-6, the J gene TRBJ1-4; 10 nucleotides align to TRBD1. CDR1 is SGHDT and CDR2 is YYEEEE in the germline V gene. There are 16 residues in the CDR3. V was clipped by 5 bases and J by 2 bases; unmatched bases: 6. This CDR3 is CASRVTGGQTNEKLFF. As DNA, the CDR3 is TGTGCCAGCAGGGTGACAGGGGGCCAGACTAATGAAAAACTGTTTTTT.

V and J are TRBV9 and TRBJ1-4; perhaps TRBD1 as D (6 bases). Germline V lookup: CDR1 SGDLS, CDR2 YYNGEE. Trimming removed 3 bases at V and 8 bases at J, with 17 bases between. This CDR3 region has 15 residues. CDR3 loop: CASSAISGTSEKLFF. Here the CDR3 DNA reads TGTGCCAGCAGCGCAATCAGCGGGACATCCGAAAAACTGTTTTTT.

The V and J genes are TRBV11-1 and TRBJ2-3; possibly TRBD1 for D (6 bases). The germline CDR1 and CDR2 sequences are SGHAT and FQDESV (reference sequence). Trimming cost V 5 bases and J 1 base, with 13 bases left between them. This CDR3 spans 15 amino acids. The CDR3: CASSHDRTGTDTQYF. The CDR3 DNA follows: TGTGCCAGCAGCCACGACAGGACGGGCACAGATACGCAGTATTTT.

On this clone itself: A junction boundary mismatches the germline segment, possibly from a read error. V gene TRBV7-7 combines with J gene TRBJ2-5, with 9 bases aligning to TRBD2. The CDR3 is 16 residues long. Germline values: CDR1 SSHAT, CDR2 FNYEAQ (reference sequence). CDR3 region: CASSLGTSRIGETQYF. In DNA, the CDR3 is TGTGCTAGCAGCTTAGGGACTAGCAGGATAGGGGAGACCCAGTACTTC.

The rearrangement joins TRBV7-7 to TRBJ2-6; D remains unclear. CDR3 length: 15 residues. V gave up 1 base and J gave up 4 bases, with 8 bases separating them. Germline V gives CDR1 SSHAT, CDR2 FNYEAQ (reference sequence). The CDR3 here is CASSLGGGGANVLTF. CDR3 nucleotide sequence: TGTGCCAGCAGCTTAGGTGGCGGAGGGGCCAACGTCCTGACTTTC.

The chain employs TRBV9 and TRBJ2-5; 9 bases match TRBD1. The CDR3 spans 15 residues. CDR1 SGDLS and CDR2 YYNGEE come from the germline V gene. The V gene end was trimmed by 3 bases and the J gene end by 3 bases; junction bases not matched to a gene: 6. CDR3 region: CASSANRGLEETQYF. CDR3 sequence (DNA): TGTGCCAGCAGCGCGAACAGGGGGCTCGAAGAGACCCAGTACTTC.

Concerning this clone itself: A junction end diverges from the germline sequence, so it may reflect a read error. V is TRBV7-2 and J is TRBJ1-2; D not certain. Germline CDR1 SGHTA, CDR2 FQGNSA. The CDR3 covers 13 residues. The CDR3 here is CASSLARNYGYTF. DNA of the CDR3: TGTGCCAGCAGCTTAGCCCGCAACTATGGTTACACCTTC.

This clone was recorded a few times. The V gene is TRBV19, the J gene TRBJ2-2; D gene ambiguous. The CDR3 contains 12 residues. With 6 bases removed from V and 4 bases from J, the gap between germline ends came to 6 bases. CDR1 is LNHDA and CDR2 is SQIVND in the germline V gene (reference sequence). The CDR3 loop is CASRTSTGELFF. For the CDR3, the DNA is TGTGCCAGTAGAACAAGCACCGGGGAGCTGTTTTTT.

The chain recombines TRBV20-1 with TRBJ2-1; no clear D gene. The CDR3 is 11 residues long. Germline assignment: CDR1 DFQATT and CDR2 SNEGSKA (reference sequence). Trimming shortened V by 3 bases and J by 5 bases, and 5 bases separated the two germline ends. CDR3 DNA sequence: TGCAGTGCTAGTATAGACAATGAGCAGTTCTTC. It is translated as CSASIDNEQFF.

This chain uses TRBV28 with TRBJ2-5; tentatively, D is TRBD2 (5 bases). The length of the CDR3 is 17 residues. V lost 2 bases, J lost 4 bases, and 20 bases lay in between. Germline CDR1 and CDR2: MDHEN and SYDVKM. The CDR3 bases are TGTGCCAGCAGTTTAAGGGCCAGGATACTAGGCCGAGAGACCCAGTACTTC. As protein: CASSLRARILGRETQYF.

The genes are TRBV10-3 and TRBJ2-7, with 7 bases fitting TRBD1. Per the germline V gene, CDR1 is ENHRY and CDR2 is SYGVKD. V lost 2 bases, J lost 1 base, and 5 bases stayed unmatched. This CDR3 is built from 15 residues. The CDR3 here is CAISEPGQASYEQYF. CDR3 DNA: TGTGCCATCAGTGAGCCAGGACAGGCTTCCTACGAGCAGTACTTC.

This chain joins TRBV6-5 and TRBJ2-7; a weak D match, TRBD1 (5 bases). Trimming took off 1 base at V and 3 bases at J, with 10 bases between the two ends. Germline CDR1 is MNHEY and CDR2 is SVGAGI. The CDR3 sequence is 14 residues long. CDR3 sequence: CASSYFGRDYEQYF. CDR3 in DNA: TGTGCCAGCAGTTACTTTGGCAGGGACTACGAGCAGTACTTC.

The V call is TRBV4-1, the J call TRBJ2-1; D remains ambiguous. The V gene's germline CDR1 is MGHRA and CDR2 YSYEKL. V dropped 4 bases and J dropped 6 bases, with 13 bases sitting between them. The CDR3 loop spans 14 amino acids. This CDR3 is CASSLQVVGNEQFF. In nucleotides, the CDR3 is TGCGCCAGCAGCCTCCAGGTGGTAGGCAATGAGCAGTTCTTC.

This clone was counted a few times. In nucleotides, the CDR3 is TGCGCCAGCAGCAGCGGACAGGGCGTCACCCCTGAAGCTTTCTTT. Translating it yields CASSSGQGVTPEAFF. The chain couples TRBV5-1 to TRBJ1-1, with 8 nucleotides matching TRBD1. CDR3 length: 15 amino acids. Trimming at V came to 4 bases and at J to 6 bases, leaving 11 bases not matched to a gene. Germline loops: CDR1 SGHRS, CDR2 YFSETQ.

This clone showed up just once. This chain connects TRBV11-1 to TRBJ2-2; the D gene is possibly TRBD2 (6 bases). V shed 5 bases and J shed 2 bases, with 12 bases lying between them. The germline V gene encodes CDR1 SGHAT and CDR2 FQDESV (reference sequence). This CDR3 region has 15 residues. The CDR3 region has the DNA TGTGCCAGCAGCCTCGGGACTCTCAACACCGGGGAGCTGTTTTTT. This sequence encodes CASSLGTLNTGELFF. The full variable domain, completed using reference TRBV11-1 and TRBJ2-2, is EAEVAQSPRYKITEKSQAVAFWCDPISGHATLYWYRQILGQGPELLVQFQDESVVDDSQLPKDRFSAERLKGVDSTLKIQPAELGDSAMYLCASSLGTLNTGELFFGEGSRLTVL.

The J gene is TRBJ1-1, the V gene TRBV12-5; no clear D gene. The CDR3 runs 12 residues. Looked up from germline, CDR1 is LGHNT and CDR2 is FRNRAP. Trimming shortened V by 3 bases and J by 4 bases, and 6 bases separated the two germline ends. This CDR3 reads CASGLGGTEAFF. CDR3 bases: TGTGCTAGTGGTTTAGGAGGCACTGAAGCTTTCTTT.

This clone came up once. The V and J genes are TRBV7-2 and TRBJ2-4, with D maybe TRBD1 (6 bases). The CDR3 totals 16 residues. Trimming pared 6 bases from V and 0 bases from J, leaving 15 bases between. Germline V gives CDR1 SGHTA, CDR2 FQGNSA. This CDR3 is CASRPQGTLAKNIQYF. Written as DNA, the CDR3 is TGTGCCAGCAGACCACAGGGTACTCTAGCCAAAAACATTCAGTACTTC. Using reference TRBV7-2 and TRBJ2-4 for the parts outside the CDR3, the full variable domain is GAGVSQSPSNKVTEKGKDVELRCDPISGHTALYWYRQSLGQGLEFLIYFQGNSAPDKSGLPSDRFSAERTGGSVSTLTIQRTQQEDSAVYLCASRPQGTLAKNIQYFGAGTRLSVL.

This chain connects TRBV4-1 to TRBJ2-4; maybe TRBD1 (6 bases). This CDR3 is 17 amino acids long. Trimming cost V 2 bases and J 0 bases, with 14 bases left between them. The germline V gene has CDR1 MGHRA and CDR2 YSYEKL. The CDR3 coding sequence is TGCGCCAGCAGCCAACCTACAGGACAGTTAGCCAAAAACATTCAGTACTTC. It yields the protein CASSQPTGQLAKNIQYF.